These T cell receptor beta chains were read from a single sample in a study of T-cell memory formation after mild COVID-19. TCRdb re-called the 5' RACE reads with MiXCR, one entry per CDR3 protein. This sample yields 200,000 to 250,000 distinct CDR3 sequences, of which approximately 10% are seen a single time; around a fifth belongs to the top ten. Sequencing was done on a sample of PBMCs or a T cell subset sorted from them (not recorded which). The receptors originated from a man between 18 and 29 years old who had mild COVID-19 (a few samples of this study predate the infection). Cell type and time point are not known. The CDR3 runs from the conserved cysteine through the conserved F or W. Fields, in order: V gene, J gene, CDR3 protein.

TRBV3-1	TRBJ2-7	CASSGGHTYEQYF
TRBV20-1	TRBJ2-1	CSATPTAGDLHEQFF
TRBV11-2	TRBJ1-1	CASSFYGSNTEAFF
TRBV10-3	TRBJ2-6	CAISDWGGISGANVLTF
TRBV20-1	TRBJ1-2	CSAPDRAHGYTF
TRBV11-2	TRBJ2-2	CASSLIPGAGDTGELFF
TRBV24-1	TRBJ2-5	CATSPGDQETQYF
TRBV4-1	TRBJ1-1	CASSRDRATEAFF
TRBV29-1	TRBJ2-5	CSVEGTQYF
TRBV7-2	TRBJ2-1	CASSLVGLAGGRGEQFF